A single sample is the source of the 20 T cell receptor beta chains below, sequenced in a study of Ad26.COV2.S vaccination and SARS-CoV-2 variants. Produced via immunoSEQ multiplex PCR; TCRdb's table is partial and in-frame only. Among 400,000 to 450,000 clones listed, 75% to 95% were seen once. Treatment specified: 15 to 20 received Ad26.COV2.S at low or high dose, single or two shots; about 5 received placebo; per-sample allocation not given. After the first vaccine or placebo injection, samples were drawn on day 63. The source material was peripheral blood, sampled in a trial of Ad26.COV2.S vaccine versus placebo. These receptors came from a person between 18 and 59 years old who received the Ad26.COV2.S COVID-19 vaccine or a placebo.

The chain recombines TRBV5-6 with TRBJ1-1; 7 positions agree with TRBD1. The CDR3 runs to 12 residues. Germline values: CDR1 SGHDT, CDR2 YYEEEE. The J segment lost 11 bases and the V segment lost 4 bases, leaving 8 bases of the junction unmatched. The CDR3 loop is CASSAYRGAAFF. CDR3 nucleotide sequence: TGTGCCAGCAGCGCTTACAGGGGCGCGGCTTTCTTT.

This clone occurred once. As DNA, the CDR3 is TGTGCCAGCAGTACCGGGACTAGCACAGATACGCAGTATTTT. This codes for CASSTGTSTDTQYF. The J gene is TRBJ2-3, the V gene TRBV6-2 or TRBV6-3, with D maybe TRBD2 (6 bases). V lost 5 bases, J lost 0 bases, and 9 bases lay in between. This CDR3 has 14 amino acids. In germline, CDR1 is MNHEY, CDR2 SVGEGT.

This chain uses TRBV7-2 with TRBJ2-1, with TRBD1 matching 12 bases. The CDR3 loop spans 15 amino acids. Trimming cost V 3 bases and J 7 bases; bases outside gene matches: 4. Per germline, CDR1 SGHTA and CDR2 FQGNSA. CDR3 amino acids: CASSLGQGALNEQFF. The DNA of the CDR3 is TGTGCCAGCAGCTTGGGACAGGGGGCTCTTAATGAGCAGTTCTTC.

V usage is TRBV6-2 or TRBV6-3 and J usage is TRBJ1-5; a weak D match, TRBD1 (6 bases). Trimming left V 4 bases short and J 3 bases short, with 13 bases between. The CDR3 is 15 residues long. The germline CDR1 and CDR2 sequences are MNHEY and SVGEGT. The CDR3 region is CASSLRTANNQPQHF. Written as DNA, the CDR3 is TGTGCCAGCAGTTTAAGGACAGCGAACAATCAGCCCCAGCATTTT.

This clone was recorded once. V is TRBV27 and J is TRBJ2-3, with D possibly matching TRBD2 (7 bases). CDR1 is MNHEY, CDR2 SMNVEV, per germline (reference sequence). CDR3 size: 16 residues. V was cut by 5 bases and J by 2 bases, with 17 bases left in between. The CDR3: CASSPPVRGATDTQYF. CDR3 in DNA: TGTGCCAGCAGTCCACCTGTTCGGGGGGCCACAGATACGCAGTATTTT.

This chain connects TRBV27 to TRBJ2-3; either TRBD1 or TRBD2 may supply D (5 bases each). Looked up from germline, CDR1 is MNHEY and CDR2 is SMNVEV (reference sequence). Deletions cut 1 base from V and 0 bases from J, with 5 bases between. This CDR3 is 14 amino acids long. The CDR3 region is CASSLWDSTDTQYF. The CDR3 DNA reads TGTGCCAGCAGTTTATGGGACAGCACAGATACGCAGTATTTT.

The rearrangement joins TRBV6-5 to TRBJ2-3, with 7 bases lining up with TRBD1. The CDR3 is 15 residues long. With V trimmed by 6 bases and J by 0 bases, 6 bases remained unmatched. The germline V gene has CDR1 MNHEY and CDR2 SVGAGI. This CDR3 reads CASRGGRHSTDTQYF. The CDR3 DNA reads as TGTGCCAGCAGAGGGGGCCGGCATAGCACAGATACGCAGTATTTT.

The genes are TRBV9 and TRBJ1-1; D remains ambiguous. Germline V gives CDR1 SGDLS, CDR2 YYNGEE. The CDR3 is 14 amino acids. Trimming took 0 bases from V and 0 from J, leaving 6 bases between them. CDR3 bases: TGTGCCAGCAGCGTAGTTGGGGTGAACACTGAAGCTTTCTTT. Its translation is CASSVVGVNTEAFF. Together with reference TRBV9 and TRBJ1-1, the CDR3 gives the full variable domain: DSGVTQTPKHLITATGQRVTLRCSPRSGDLSVYWYQQSLDQGLQFLIQYYNGEERAKGNILERFSAQQFPDLHSELNLSSLELGDSALYFCASSVVGVNTEAFFGQGTRLTVV.

CDR3 nucleotide sequence: TGTGCCAGCAGCCCCGGGGGAGGGGAGCTGTTTTTT. This gives the protein CASSPGGGELFF. This chain uses TRBV9 with TRBJ2-2; D might be TRBD2 (6 bases). Deletions cut 4 bases from V and 8 bases from J, with 9 bases between. CDR1 and CDR2 from the germline V gene are SGDLS and YYNGEE. The CDR3 length is 12 residues. Based on the CDR3 plus reference TRBV9 and TRBJ2-2, the full variable domain is DSGVTQTPKHLITATGQRVTLRCSPRSGDLSVYWYQQSLDQGLQFLIQYYNGEERAKGNILERFSAQQFPDLHSELNLSSLELGDSALYFCASSPGGGELFFGEGSRLTVL.

The chain carries TRBV5-4 and TRBJ2-2; D is unresolved. The CDR3 length is 17 residues. CDR1 SGHNT and CDR2 YYREEE come from the germline V gene (reference sequence). V shed 0 bases and J shed 0 bases, with 12 bases lying between them. The CDR3 loop is CASSLDGAGANTGELFF. The CDR3 nucleotides read TGTGCCAGCAGCTTGGACGGAGCCGGTGCGAACACCGGGGAGCTGTTTTTT.

This chain uses TRBV30 with TRBJ2-1; 7 nucleotides agree with TRBD2. Germline CDR1 and CDR2: GTSNPN and SVGIG (reference sequence). J lost 9 bases, V lost 0 bases, and 5 bases had no gene match. CDR3 size: 13 residues. This CDR3 reads CAWSVGGRGEQFF. DNA for the CDR3: TGTGCCTGGAGTGTGGGGGGGAGGGGTGAGCAGTTCTTC.

The chain combines TRBV28 with TRBJ1-3, with TRBD1 identical over 7 bases. CDR1 is MDHEN, CDR2 SYDVKM, per germline. This CDR3 is built from 15 residues. Germline trimming cut 6 bases from V and 4 bases from J; bases unmatched to any gene: 9. In DNA form, the CDR3 reads TGTGCCAGCAGACCTGACGACAGGGTGGGAAACACCATATATTTT. As protein: CASRPDDRVGNTIYF.

The rearrangement joins TRBV28 to TRBJ2-7, with D unresolved. Trimming removed 5 bases at V and 4 bases at J, with 12 bases between. Germline V gene data show CDR1 as MDHEN and CDR2 as SYDVKM. The CDR3 extends over 13 amino acids. The CDR3 is CASSLLRVYEQYF. As DNA, the CDR3 is TGTGCCAGCAGTCTCCTTAGGGTATACGAGCAGTACTTC.

This clone showed up just a few times. The CDR3 nucleotides read TGCGCCAGCAGTCCCCTTCAGGGGGCTGAAGCTTTCTTT. Translated: CASSPLQGAEAFF. This chain connects TRBV10-2 to TRBJ1-1; 7 bases map to TRBD1. V trimming: 5 bases; J trimming: 6 bases; junction bases outside the gene matches: 6. The germline CDR1 and CDR2 sequences are WSHSY and SAAADI. The length of the CDR3 is 13 residues.

The chain is built from TRBV11-2 and TRBJ2-2; D is perhaps TRBD2 (7 bases). Germline V gene data show CDR1 as SGHAT and CDR2 as FQNNGV. The V end was cut by 5 bases, the J end by 3 bases, with 16 bases between. The CDR3 is 16 residues long. The CDR3 sequence is CASSPPRGGYTGELFF. As DNA, the CDR3 is TGTGCCAGCAGCCCCCCGAGGGGGGGCTACACCGGGGAGCTGTTTTTT.

The V gene is TRBV6-4, the J gene TRBJ2-2; 8 nucleotides align to TRBD1. Germline values: CDR1 MRHNA, CDR2 SNTAGT. The V gene end was trimmed by 8 bases and the J gene end by 1 base; junction bases not matched to a gene: 6. The CDR3 length is 15 residues. The CDR3 here is CASATGTGNTGELFF. CDR3 sequence (DNA): TGTGCCAGCGCGACCGGGACAGGGAACACCGGGGAGCTGTTTTTT.

This chain links TRBV5-4 with TRBJ2-5; either TRBD1 or TRBD2 may supply D (5 bases each). Germline CDR1 is SGHNT and CDR2 is YYREEE (reference sequence). This CDR3 spans 14 amino acids. With 2 bases removed from V and 4 bases from J, the gap between germline ends came to 12 bases. In DNA form, the CDR3 reads TGTGCCAGCAGCTTTCCCGGGACCCCAGAGACCCAGTACTTC. It encodes CASSFPGTPETQYF.

DNA of the CDR3: TGCGCCAGCAGCCGCGGGGGACAGGGACGCACAGATACGCAGTATTTT. Translation: CASSRGGQGRTDTQYF. The chain is built from TRBV5-1 and TRBJ2-3; 9 positions agree with TRBD1. Germline CDR1 and CDR2: SGHRS and YFSETQ. This CDR3 contains 16 residues. With 4 bases clipped from V and 1 base from J, the junction kept 7 bases outside the gene matches.

V and J are TRBV6-5 and TRBJ1-2; D is perhaps TRBD1 (5 bases). Trimming pared 6 bases from V and 2 bases from J, leaving 19 bases between. The CDR3 spans 16 residues. Germline V lookup: CDR1 MNHEY, CDR2 SVGAGI. The CDR3, as DNA: TGTGCCAGCAGCTACGGGACCTACGAATCCAACTATGGCTACACCTTC. Amino acids: CASSYGTYESNYGYTF.

The V call is TRBV2, the J call TRBJ1-4, with TRBD1 as a possible D gene (5 bases). The CDR3 consists of 15 residues. Looked up from germline, CDR1 is SNHLY and CDR2 is FYNNEI. V gave up 4 bases and J gave up 7 bases, with 16 bases separating them. The CDR3 loop reads CASSVMGRPSEKLFF. For the CDR3, the DNA is TGTGCCAGCAGTGTAATGGGGCGGCCCAGTGAAAAACTGTTTTTT.